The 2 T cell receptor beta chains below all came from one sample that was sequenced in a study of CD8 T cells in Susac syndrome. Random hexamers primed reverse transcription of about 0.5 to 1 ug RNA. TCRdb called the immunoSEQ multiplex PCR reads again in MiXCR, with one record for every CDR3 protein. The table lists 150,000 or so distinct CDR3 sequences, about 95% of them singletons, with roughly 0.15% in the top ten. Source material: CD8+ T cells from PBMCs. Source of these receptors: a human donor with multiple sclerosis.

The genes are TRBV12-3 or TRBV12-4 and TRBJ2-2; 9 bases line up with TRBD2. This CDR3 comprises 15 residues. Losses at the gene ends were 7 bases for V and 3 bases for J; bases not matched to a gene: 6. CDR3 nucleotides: TGTGCCAGCACGTGGCGGGGGGGCTACACCGGGGAGCTGTTTTTT. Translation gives CASTWRGGYTGELFF.

CDR3 bases: TGTGCCAGCAGTGACAACGGGGGGGCCACAGATACGCAGTATTTT. Protein sequence: CASSDNGGATDTQYF. The chain uses TRBV6-4 and TRBJ2-3, with 8 bases aligning to TRBD2. V trimming: 2 bases; J trimming: 2 bases; junction bases outside the gene matches: 3. The CDR3 is 15 amino acids. The germline CDR1 and CDR2 sequences are MRHNA and SNTAGT.